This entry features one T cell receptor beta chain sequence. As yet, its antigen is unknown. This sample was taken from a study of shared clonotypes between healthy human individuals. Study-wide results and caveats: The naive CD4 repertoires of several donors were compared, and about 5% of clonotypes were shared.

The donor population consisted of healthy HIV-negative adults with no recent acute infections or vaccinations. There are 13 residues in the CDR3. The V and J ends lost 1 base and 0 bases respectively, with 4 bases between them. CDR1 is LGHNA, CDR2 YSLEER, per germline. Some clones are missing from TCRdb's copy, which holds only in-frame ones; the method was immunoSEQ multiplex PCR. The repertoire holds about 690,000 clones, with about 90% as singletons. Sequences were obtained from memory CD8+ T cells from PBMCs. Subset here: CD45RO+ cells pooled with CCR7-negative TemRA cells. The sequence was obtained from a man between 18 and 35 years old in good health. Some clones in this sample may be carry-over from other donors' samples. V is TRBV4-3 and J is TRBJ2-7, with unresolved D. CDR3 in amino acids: CASSQGVSYEQYF. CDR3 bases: TGCGCCAGCAGCCAAGGGGTCTCCTACGAGCAGTACTTC.